This is a list of T cell receptor beta chains from one sample in a study of shared clonotypes between healthy human individuals. Produced via immunoSEQ multiplex PCR; TCRdb's table is partial and in-frame only. The sample shows millions of clones, about 93% of them seen only once. The sample consisted of naive CD8+ T cells from PBMCs. These receptors were taken from a man in his late teens or twenties in good health. Some clones in this sample may be carry-over from other donors' samples. CDR3s include the opening cysteine and the closing phenylalanine or tryptophan. D genes are given only for firm matches. Expanded clones are given a class, and other clones once, few, many or no size at all.

clone_size j_call d_call cdr3_length v_call cdr3_nt cdr3_aa
- TRBJ1-2 - 15 TRBV10-3 TGTGCCATCAGTGAGTCCGGGGGGCGCGCCTATGGCTACACCTTC CAISESGGRAYGYTF
once TRBJ2-7 - 16 TRBV7-6 TGTGCCAGCAGCCCAGTTTTCGGGTCCAAACCGTACGAGCAGTACTTC CASSPVFGSKPYEQYF
- TRBJ2-7 - 14 TRBV28 TGTGCCAGCGGACTAACAGGGGCGGCCTACGAGCAGTACTTC CASGLTGAAYEQYF
- TRBJ2-7 - 17 TRBV5-1 TGCGCCAGCAGCCCGCTTGGCGGGGGCCCCTTCGATTACGAGCAGTACTTC CASSPLGGGPFDYEQYF
- TRBJ1-2 - 12 TRBV7-9 TGTGCCAGCAGCTTAGCGAAGGATGGCTACACCTTC CASSLAKDGYTF
- TRBJ2-3 - 14 TRBV5-1 TGCGCCAGCAGCTCCCTGGGATTCACAGATACGCAGTATTTT CASSSLGFTDTQYF
- TRBJ1-1 - 15 TRBV5-1 TGCGCCAGCAGTTACCGCCAGCCCGGGCACACTGAAGCTTTCTTT CASSYRQPGHTEAFF
- TRBJ2-3 - 17 TRBV7-9 TGTGCCAGCAGCTTAGCGTCTCGGGGACCCAGTGGAGATACGCAGTATTTT CASSLASRGPSGDTQYF
- TRBJ1-3 TRBD1 16 TRBV5-5 TGTGCCAGCAGCGGGGACAGGTCAACCTCTGGAAACACCATATATTTT CASSGDRSTSGNTIYF
few TRBJ1-1 - 13 TRBV5-1 TGCGCCAGCAGCTGGGCGGGAGGGCCTGAAGCTTTCTTT CASSWAGGPEAFF
once TRBJ2-5 - 15 TRBV4-3 TGCGCCAGCAGCCCCAGTCGGGGCCTCCAAGAGACCCAGTACTTC CASSPSRGLQETQYF
- TRBJ2-1 TRBD1 19 TRBV5-1 TGCGCCAGCAGCTTACCCCGAACCCGGACAGGGGCAAGGTACAATGAGCAGTTCTTC CASSLPRTRTGARYNEQFF
- TRBJ2-7 - 16 TRBV27 TGTGCCAGCAGGATTCCAGGGTCAGGGGGGACGTACGAGCAGTACTTC CASRIPGSGGTYEQYF
- TRBJ1-4 - 13 TRBV7-8 TGTGCCAGCAGCTTTTGGGGAGACGAAAAACTGTTTTTT CASSFWGDEKLFF
- TRBJ2-1 - 14 TRBV9 TGTGCCAGCAGCGGGGAGGGACAGTACAATGAGCAGTTCTTC CASSGEGQYNEQFF
- TRBJ2-7 TRBD1 16 TRBV7-9 TGTGCCAGCAGCCCGGGGGAACAGGGGGGCTCCTACGAGCAGTACTTC CASSPGEQGGSYEQYF
- TRBJ2-7 TRBD1 16 TRBV10-3 TGTGCCATCAGTGACCTGGGACAGCGAAGCTCCTACGAGCAGTACTTC CAISDLGQRSSYEQYF
- TRBJ2-7 - 16 TRBV6-6 TGTGCCAGCAGTTACTCGAGGGACCCCTGGGCCTACGAGCAGTACTTC CASSYSRDPWAYEQYF
- TRBJ2-3 - 16 TRBV12-1 TGTGCCAGCAGCCCCCCCGGTGTAGGGGGAGGAGATACGCAGTATTTT CASSPPGVGGGDTQYF
- TRBJ2-2 TRBD1 16 TRBV27 TGTGCCAGCAGTCCCTATTGGACAGGGAACACCGGGGAGCTGTTTTTT CASSPYWTGNTGELFF
- TRBJ2-2 - 13 TRBV4-2 TGTGCCAGCAGCCAATTCGAGACCGGGGAGCTGTTTTTT CASSQFETGELFF
- TRBJ2-3 TRBD2 17 TRBV4-3 TGCGCCAGCAGCCAAGATGCGGGACTAGCGGGCAGCTATACGCAGTATTTT CASSQDAGLAGSYTQYF